These 24 T cell receptor beta chains were all obtained from the same sample, sequenced in a study of cytomegalovirus exposure and HLA in healthy donors. The PCR was carried out with 60 Vbeta primers and 13 Jbeta primers. Libraries were prepared by immunoSEQ multiplex PCR; TCRdb keeps only in-frame clonotypes and omits some of them. The sample yields about 150,000 clones, around 79% seen once. Sequenced: PBMCs. The receptors were sampled from a man between 25 and 39 years old in good health and CMV-seropositive.

For the CDR3, the DNA is TGCGCCAGCAGCTTGGGAAAATCTAGTGATGAAAAACTGTTTTTT. Its translation is CASSLGKSSDEKLFF. This chain connects TRBV5-1 to TRBJ1-4; D not certain. V gave up 0 bases and J gave up 6 bases, with 12 bases separating them. The CDR3 spans 15 residues. Germline V gives CDR1 SGHRS, CDR2 YFSETQ.

The chain employs TRBV7-9 and TRBJ2-1; maybe TRBD1 (6 bases). The V end was cut by 5 bases, the J end by 2 bases, with 13 bases between. The V gene's germline CDR1 is SEHNR and CDR2 FQNEAQ (reference sequence). The CDR3 has 15 residues. CDR3 loop: CASSLTGSTYNEQFF. CDR3 nucleotides: TGTGCCAGCAGCCTCACAGGGTCCACCTACAATGAGCAGTTCTTC.

The chain combines TRBV28 with TRBJ1-1; weak D call: TRBD1 (5 bases). The germline CDR1 and CDR2 sequences are MDHEN and SYDVKM. V was trimmed by 8 bases and J by 0 bases, leaving 16 bases between them. The CDR3 runs 15 residues. As DNA, the CDR3 is TGTGCCAGCCCTAAGAGTGACAGTATGAACACTGAAGCTTTCTTT. It yields the protein CASPKSDSMNTEAFF.

The gene calls are TRBV5-3 and TRBJ2-7, with a tentative D call TRBD1 (6 bases). TRBV5-3 is labeled an ORF, and its function is uncertain. The CDR3 has 20 residues. V lost 1 base, J lost 1 base, and 27 bases lay in between. CDR3 sequence: CARSLLVVRCHRAKSYEQYF. The DNA of the CDR3 is TGTGCCAGAAGCTTGCTGGTAGTTCGCTGTCACAGGGCTAAATCCTACGAGCAGTACTTC.

V is TRBV27 and J is TRBJ1-1, with D perhaps matching TRBD1 (5 bases). Deletions cut 6 bases from V and 2 bases from J, with 19 bases between. CDR1 and CDR2 (germline): MNHEY, SMNVEV (reference sequence). The length of the CDR3 is 16 residues. CDR3 protein: CASSRGRGVGNTEAFF. The DNA for the CDR3 is TGTGCCAGCAGCCGGGGGAGAGGGGTAGGAAACACTGAAGCTTTCTTT.

The CDR3 reads CASSLNGGGNYGYTF. The CDR3 region has the DNA TGTGCCAGCAGCTTAAACGGGGGAGGTAACTATGGCTACACCTTC. The chain uses TRBV7-3 and TRBJ1-2; D possibly corresponds to TRBD1 (5 bases). Trimming left V 1 base short and J 1 base short, with 10 bases between. The CDR3 covers 15 residues. CDR1 is SGHTA and CDR2 is FQGTGA in the germline V gene.

The genes are TRBV4-2 and TRBJ1-5; no definite D call. V lost 1 base to trimming and J lost 6 bases, with 4 bases between them. Germline V CDR1 and CDR2: LGHNA, YNFKEQ. The CDR3 spans 12 residues. In nucleotides, the CDR3 is TGTGCCAGCAGCCAAGCCGGTCAGCCCCAGCATTTT. Translation gives CASSQAGQPQHF.

CDR3 amino acids: CAIRGTSGGPGYSYNEQFF. The CDR3 DNA reads TGCGCCATTAGGGGGACTAGCGGGGGGCCAGGCTACTCCTACAATGAGCAGTTCTTC. The chain employs TRBV4-1 and TRBJ2-1; 15 bases agree with TRBD2. This CDR3 is 19 amino acids long. With V trimmed by 10 bases and J by 0 bases, 13 bases remained unmatched. Germline-derived CDR1 and CDR2 are MGHRA and YSYEKL.

The DNA of the CDR3 is TGTGCCAGCAGCTGGTCTGACAGGGGAGGCACTGAAGCTTTCTTT. Amino acid sequence: CASSWSDRGGTEAFF. The chain couples TRBV7-9 to TRBJ1-1; 8 nucleotides line up with TRBD1. The CDR3 consists of 15 residues. J lost 4 bases, V lost 4 bases, and 8 bases had no gene match. CDR1 SEHNR and CDR2 FQNEAQ come from the germline V gene (reference sequence).

The chain is built from TRBV28 and TRBJ2-7, with TRBD2 matching over 11 bases. CDR1 and CDR2 (germline): MDHEN, SYDVKM. J lost 9 bases, V lost 4 bases, and 14 bases had no gene match. The CDR3 covers 16 residues. The CDR3 region has the DNA TGTGCCAGCAGTTCGGGTGGTGATAGCGGGAGGGGTCGGCAGTACTTC. Protein sequence: CASSSGGDSGRGRQYF.

The rearrangement joins TRBV6-4 to TRBJ2-1; D might be TRBD2 (6 bases). From germline, CDR1 is MRHNA and CDR2 SNTAGT. V shed 4 bases and J shed 9 bases, with 7 bases lying between them. This CDR3 has 11 residues. CDR3 in DNA: TGTGCCAGCAGTGCGGAGGGTGAGCAGTTCTTC. Amino acid sequence: CASSAEGEQFF.

This clone was seen a few times. CDR3 sequence: CASSWDRTDTQYF. In nucleotides, the CDR3 is TGTGCCAGCAGCTGGGACAGGACAGATACGCAGTATTTT. The V call is TRBV5-4, the J call TRBJ2-3; 8 nucleotides line up with TRBD1. V lost 3 bases, J lost 3 bases, and 0 bases stayed unmatched. Germline CDR1 and CDR2: SGHNT and YYREEE (reference sequence). The CDR3 loop spans 13 amino acids.

J is TRBJ1-2 and V is TRBV4-3; D not resolved. The CDR3 sequence is 15 residues long. CDR1 is LGHNA and CDR2 is YSLEER in the germline V gene. Trimming took 4 bases from V and 4 from J, leaving 16 bases between them. CDR3 amino acids: CASSLGIEATYGYTF. For the CDR3, the DNA is TGCGCCAGCAGCCTCGGGATTGAGGCCACCTATGGCTACACCTTC.

This chain uses TRBV21-1 with TRBJ1-1. TRBV21-1 has pseudogene status. CDR3 length equals 15 residues. The CDR3 DNA sequence: TGTGCCAGCAGCAAAGGGAGCAGCATGAACACTGAAGCTTTCTTT. It codes for CASSKGSSMNTEAFF.

The CDR3 coding sequence is TGTGCCAGCAGCCAGATACTTTTCCCGGGACAGGGGAAGACAGATACGCAGTATTTT. This encodes CASSQILFPGQGKTDTQYF. The rearrangement links TRBV4-2 to TRBJ2-3; the match to TRBD1 covers 10 bases. This CDR3 region has 19 residues. V lost 3 bases to trimming and J lost 3 bases; unmatched junction nucleotides: 15. Per the germline V gene, CDR1 is LGHNA and CDR2 is YNFKEQ.

The chain uses TRBV28 and TRBJ1-5, with D perhaps TRBD1 (6 bases). V was shortened by 7 bases and J by 0 bases, with 13 bases between the two germline ends. This CDR3 is built from 15 residues. CDR1 is MDHEN, CDR2 SYDVKM, per germline. Written as DNA, the CDR3 is TGTGCCAGCACCCATGGACAGAATAGCAATCAGCCCCAGCATTTT. It yields the protein CASTHGQNSNQPQHF.

As for this clone: Other DNA sequences in this sample translate to the same CDR3. The rearrangement uses TRBV18 and TRBJ2-5, with a weak D call TRBD2 (6 bases). CDR3 length equals 12 residues. The germline V gene encodes CDR1 KGHSH and CDR2 LQKENI. V gave up 2 bases and J gave up 5 bases, with 6 bases separating them. CDR3 DNA: TGTGCCAGCTCACCAGGGGGGGAGACCCAGTACTTC. The encoded protein is CASSPGGETQYF.

The V call is TRBV5-4, the J call TRBJ1-2; 11 bases map to TRBD1. Germline CDR1 reads SGHNT; CDR2 reads YYREEE (reference sequence). With 4 bases clipped from V and 4 bases from J, the junction kept 9 bases outside the gene matches. The CDR3 covers 16 residues. CDR3 nucleotide sequence: TGTGCCAGCAGCGTCCAAGGGACAGGGGGGAGCTATGGCTACACCTTC. This gives the protein CASSVQGTGGSYGYTF.

The rearrangement joins TRBV25-1 to TRBJ1-4; 9 nucleotides line up with TRBD1. The trim removed 6 bases at V and 7 bases at J, leaving 15 bases unmatched. CDR1 and CDR2 (germline): MGHDK, SYGVNS. This CDR3 contains 17 residues. The CDR3 DNA reads as TGTGCCAGCAGCGCCCTAGGGACAGGGTTGGGTGGTGAAAAACTGTTTTTT. It specifies CASSALGTGLGGEKLFF. Full variable domain (outside the CDR3, taken from reference TRBV25-1 and TRBJ1-4): EADIYQTPRYLVIGTGKKITLECSQTMGHDKMYWYQQDPGMELHLIHYSYGVNSTEKGDLSSESTVSRIRTEHFPLTLESARPSHTSQYLCASSALGTGLGGEKLFFGSGTQLSVL.

The rearrangement links TRBV28 to TRBJ1-2, with a possible D match to TRBD1 (6 bases). The V end was cut by 5 bases, the J end by 8 bases, with 12 bases between. This CDR3 comprises 12 residues. Germline V gives CDR1 MDHEN, CDR2 SYDVKM. CDR3 amino acids: CASSPDSRGYTF. DNA for the CDR3: TGTGCCAGCAGTCCGGACAGTAGAGGCTACACCTTC.

This clone was observed once. CDR3 nucleotide sequence: TGTGCCAGCACTCCCACATGGAGGGGCGGTGACTATGGCTACACCTTC. Protein sequence: CASTPTWRGGDYGYTF. The V and J genes are TRBV27 and TRBJ1-2, with a tentative D call TRBD1 (5 bases). V was clipped by 7 bases and J by 3 bases, with 21 bases between them. The CDR3 has 16 amino acids. Germline CDR1 MNHEY, CDR2 SMNVEV (reference sequence).

The V and J genes are TRBV15 and TRBJ2-5; no firm D call. Germline loops: CDR1 LNHNV, CDR2 YYDKDF (reference sequence). Trimming took 0 bases from V and 5 from J, leaving 10 bases between them. The CDR3 consists of 14 residues. The CDR3 region has the DNA TGTGCCACCAGCAGAGATGAACAGTGGGAGACCCAGTACTTC. Translating gives CATSRDEQWETQYF.

This sequence joins TRBV27 and TRBJ2-7, with D unclear. CDR1 and CDR2 (germline): MNHEY, SMNVEV (reference sequence). V was pared by 6 bases and J by 0 bases, with 15 bases between. The CDR3 has 15 residues. CDR3 DNA: TGTGCCAGCAGAATAGACGGGTTGAGCTCCTACGAGCAGTACTTC. Translated, it gives CASRIDGLSSYEQYF.

V usage is TRBV14 and J usage is TRBJ1-2, with D maybe TRBD1 (6 bases). Trimming left V 1 base short and J 0 bases short, with 12 bases between. The CDR3 consists of 16 residues. Germline CDR1 reads SGHDN; CDR2 reads FVKESK. Written as DNA, the CDR3 is TGTGCCAGCAGCCAAGTTACAGGGCCATCTAACTATGGCTACACCTTC. This translates into CASSQVTGPSNYGYTF.